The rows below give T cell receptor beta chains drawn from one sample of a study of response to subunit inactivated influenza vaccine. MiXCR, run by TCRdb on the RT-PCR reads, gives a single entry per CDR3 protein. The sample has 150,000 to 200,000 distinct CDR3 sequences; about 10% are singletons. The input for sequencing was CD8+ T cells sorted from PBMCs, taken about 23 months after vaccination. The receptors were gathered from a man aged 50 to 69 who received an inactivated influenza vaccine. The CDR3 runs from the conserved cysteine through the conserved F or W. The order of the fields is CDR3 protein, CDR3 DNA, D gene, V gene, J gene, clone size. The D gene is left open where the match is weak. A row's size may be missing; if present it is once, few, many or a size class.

CASSQDWDRRSTYYEQYF	TGTGCCAGCAGCCAAGATTGGGACAGGCGGAGCACGTACTACGAGCAGTACTTC	TRBD1	TRBV3-1	TRBJ2-7	few
CSVEKNPGQKNTEAFF	TGCAGCGTTGAAAAAAACCCGGGACAGAAGAACACTGAAGCTTTCTTT	TRBD1	TRBV29-1	TRBJ1-1	few
CASSNSGVRELFF	TGCGCCAGCAGTAATAGCGGGGTCCGGGAGCTGTTTTTT	TRBD2	TRBV4-3	TRBJ2-2	.
CASSYSTLGGGDEQYF	TGTGCCAGCAGTTACTCGACCCTCGGGGGAGGGGACGAGCAGTACTTC	TRBD2	TRBV6-2/TRBV6-3	TRBJ2-7	few
CASSYGTSVETQYF	TGTGCCAGCAGTTACGGGACTAGCGTCGAGACCCAGTACTTC	TRBD2	TRBV6-2/TRBV6-3	TRBJ2-5	few
CASSYHLESLNTGELFF	TGTGCCAGCAGCTATCATCTTGAATCTCTGAACACCGGGGAGCTGTTTTTT	.	TRBV27	TRBJ2-2	few
CASSSQGPEQFF	TGTGCCAGCAGCTCACAGGGACCCGAGCAGTTCTTC	.	TRBV11-2	TRBJ2-1	.
CSARAPGRWQFTEETQYF	TGCAGTGCTAGGGCTCCGGGCCGCTGGCAATTCACGGAAGAGACCCAGTACTTC	.	TRBV20-1	TRBJ2-5	.
CASSAGETQYF	TGTGCCAGCAGTGCAGGAGAGACCCAGTACTTC	.	TRBV25-1	TRBJ2-5	many
CASSYDLAYQETQYF	TGTGCCAGCAGTTACGACCTAGCGTACCAAGAGACCCAGTACTTC	.	TRBV6-2/TRBV6-3	TRBJ2-5	few
CASSEAGGQYNEQFF	TGTGCCAGCAGTGAAGCGGGAGGGCAATACAATGAGCAGTTCTTC	TRBD2	TRBV25-1	TRBJ2-1	.
CASSFMLGRYEQYF	TGTGCCAGCAGTTTTATGTTAGGGAGGTACGAGCAGTACTTC	.	TRBV12-3/TRBV12-4	TRBJ2-7	.
CASKGGAAGVEQFF	TGTGCCAGTAAGGGCGGGGCGGCTGGGGTTGAGCAGTTCTTC	.	TRBV9	TRBJ2-1	few
CASRDRDLYGYTF	TGTGCCAGCAGGGACCGGGACCTCTATGGCTACACCTTC	.	TRBV28	TRBJ1-2	few
CSARDGPQHYEQYF	TGCAGTGCTAGAGATGGGCCCCAACACTACGAGCAGTACTTC	.	TRBV20-1	TRBJ2-7	few
CSARDRRGPNYGYTF	TGCAGTGCTAGAGATCGAAGGGGGCCTAACTATGGCTACACCTTC	TRBD1	TRBV20-1	TRBJ1-2	.
CSAVRDRVLNEQFF	TGCAGTGCTGTCAGGGACAGGGTTCTGAATGAGCAGTTCTTC	TRBD1	TRBV20-1	TRBJ2-1	many
CASSFFGQGVWEQYF	TGTGCCAGCAGTTTTTTCGGACAGGGGGTATGGGAGCAGTACTTC	TRBD1	TRBV28	TRBJ2-7	.
CASSFLTSGANEKLFF	TGTGCCAGCAGCTTTTTAACCTCGGGGGCCAATGAAAAACTGTTTTTT	.	TRBV7-9	TRBJ1-4	few
CAITTGLAGDHEQYF	TGTGCCATCACCACCGGGCTAGCGGGGGATCACGAGCAGTACTTC	TRBD2	TRBV10-3	TRBJ2-7	.
CASSLPGGVRNIQYF	TGTGCCAGCAGCTTGCCAGGGGGCGTAAGAAACATTCAGTACTTC	TRBD1	TRBV5-6	TRBJ2-4	many
CASSLALRAFF	TGTGCCAGCAGCTTAGCGCTTCGAGCTTTCTTT	.	TRBV7-9	TRBJ1-1	few
CASTLLGGVDTQYF	TGTGCCAGCACCCTACTGGGGGGTGTGGATACGCAGTATTTT	.	TRBV12-3/TRBV12-4	TRBJ2-3	many
CASSSGGLVSTDTQYF	TGCGCCAGCAGCTCCGGGGGACTTGTAAGCACAGATACGCAGTATTTT	.	TRBV5-1	TRBJ2-3	many
CASSSYSSGSSTGELFF	TGTGCCAGCAGCTCCTACTCTAGCGGGAGCTCCACCGGGGAGCTGTTTTTT	TRBD2	TRBV7-2	TRBJ2-2	.
CASSQVTGEGLRYGYTF	TGTGCCAGCAGCCAAGTGACAGGGGAGGGATTGAGGTATGGCTACACCTTC	TRBD1	TRBV3-1	TRBJ1-2	few
CASSPRTGGVSDTQYF	TGTGCCAGCAGCCCCCGGACAGGGGGCGTTTCAGATACGCAGTATTTT	TRBD1	TRBV9	TRBJ2-3	few
CASSQDRGPNTEAFF	TGTGCCAGTAGTCAAGACAGGGGACCCAACACTGAAGCTTTCTTT	TRBD1	TRBV19	TRBJ1-1	.
CASSEQAGTDQPQHF	TGTGCCAGCAGTGAACAAGCTGGGACGGATCAGCCCCAGCATTTT	.	TRBV2	TRBJ1-5	.
CASSQRHLLRTVYQETQYF	TGCGCCAGCAGCCAGAGGCACCTCCTGAGGACCGTTTATCAAGAGACCCAGTACTTC	.	TRBV4-3	TRBJ2-5	.
CASSQWTTSTDTQYF	TGCGCCAGCAGCCAGTGGACCACCAGCACAGATACGCAGTATTTT	.	TRBV4-1	TRBJ2-3	few
CASSLAGAEDTQYF	TGTGCCAGCAGCTTAGCGGGAGCAGAAGATACGCAGTATTTT	.	TRBV13	TRBJ2-3	.
CASSNDGTAYEQYF	TGTGCCAGCAGCAATGATGGGACAGCCTACGAGCAGTACTTC	TRBD1	TRBV6-2/TRBV6-3	TRBJ2-7	.
CASSPNGDEQFF	TGTGCCAGCAGCCCGAACGGGGATGAGCAGTTCTTC	.	TRBV7-9	TRBJ2-1	many
CASSQGREAFF	TGTGCCAGCAGCCAAGGACGGGAAGCTTTCTTT	.	TRBV5-6	TRBJ1-1	.
CASSPEEIRELFF	TGTGCCAGCAGCCCCGAGGAGATCCGGGAGCTGTTTTTT	.	TRBV7-2	TRBJ2-2	many
CSAPQIDIYGYTF	TGCAGTGCTCCGCAAATTGACATCTATGGCTACACCTTC	.	TRBV20-1	TRBJ1-2	.
CASSLLYNEQFF	TGTGCCAGCAGTTTATTGTACAATGAGCAGTTCTTC	.	TRBV27	TRBJ2-1	.
CASSYITGSYNEQFF	TGTGCCAGCAGTTACATTACAGGGAGCTACAATGAGCAGTTCTTC	.	TRBV6-5	TRBJ2-1	many
CASSLEGGGDTDTQYF	TGTGCCAGCAGTTTAGAAGGCGGGGGGGACACAGATACGCAGTATTTT	TRBD2	TRBV12-3/TRBV12-4	TRBJ2-3	few
CASSDRDAAYNEQFF	TGTGCCAGCAGTGATAGGGACGCCGCCTACAATGAGCAGTTCTTC	.	TRBV2	TRBJ2-1	few
CATTFGETQYF	TGTGCCACCACTTTTGGAGAGACCCAGTACTTC	.	TRBV27	TRBJ2-5	.
CASSSRRIYTDTQYF	TGTGCCAGCAGTTCCAGACGGATTTACACAGATACGCAGTATTTT	.	TRBV7-9	TRBJ2-3	.